A selection of T cell receptor beta chains follows, all from one sample in a study of PD-1 blockade in classical Hodgkin lymphoma. Profiling relied on immunoSEQ multiplex PCR, and the TCRdb table lists in-frame clones only, not all of them. Among 25,000 to 40,000 clones listed, about 70% were seen once. The sample consisted of peripheral blood mononuclear cells (PBMCs), taken before the fourth cycle of nivolumab. The origin of the receptors is a human donor with classical Hodgkin lymphoma. Both conserved end residues are part of each CDR3. Fields, in order: clone size, D gene, V gene, J gene, CDR3 DNA, CDR3 protein. The D gene is left open where the match is weak. Clone size is not always given. Where it is, it says once, few, many or a class for expanded clones.

>-|-|TRBV6-6|TRBJ1-5
TGTGCCAGCAGCTACGGGGCAGTTAGCAATCAGCCCCAGCATTTT
CASSYGAVSNQPQHF
>few|TRBD2|TRBV4-3|TRBJ2-7
TGCGCCAGCAGCCCCGCAATAGCGGGGTTGTACGAGCAGTACTTC
CASSPAIAGLYEQYF
>-|-|TRBV29-1|TRBJ1-2
TGCAGCGCTGATGGTTTTTGGGCCGATCCTCCCTATGGCTACACCTTC
CSADGFWADPPYGYTF
>-|-|TRBV4-1|TRBJ2-1
TGCGCCAGCAGCTCCCCTAAGGGTGTCTTCTCTGAGCAGTTCTTC
CASSSPKGVFSEQFF
>-|-|TRBV10-3|TRBJ1-1
TGTGCCATCAGTGAGCCGCCTATCTTAAGCGGCGGAGCTTTCTTT
CAISEPPILSGGAFF
>-|-|TRBV18|TRBJ2-5
TGTGCCAGCTCATACCGGGACGACTTAGAGACCCAGTACTTC
CASSYRDDLETQYF
>-|-|TRBV11-2|TRBJ1-1
TGTGCCAGCAGCTTAGGCAGGGTTGTGACTGAAGCTTTCTTT
CASSLGRVVTEAFF
>-|TRBD2|TRBV9|TRBJ2-5
TGTGCCAGCAGCTCGGGGACTAGCTTGCTTGAGACCCAGTACTTC
CASSSGTSLLETQYF
>few|TRBD1|TRBV29-1|TRBJ2-2
TGCAGCGTTAGACCGGGACAGGGGGCAACCGGGGAGCTGTTTTTT
CSVRPGQGATGELFF
>-|-|TRBV18|TRBJ1-2
TGTGCCAGCTCACCACTCGAGACAGTTTATGGCTACACCTTC
CASSPLETVYGYTF
>-|-|TRBV29-1|TRBJ2-3
TGCAGCGTTGAAGTAAGGTCAAGCGGTACAGATACGCAGTATTTT
CSVEVRSSGTDTQYF
>-|-|TRBV7-8|TRBJ2-2
TGTGCCAGCAGCTTAAAACTTGGAAAGGGACCGAACACCGGGGAGCTGTTTTTT
CASSLKLGKGPNTGELFF
>-|-|TRBV2|TRBJ1-2
TGTGCCAGCAGTGAAGATCTTTATGGCTACACCTTC
CASSEDLYGYTF
>-|-|TRBV4-1|TRBJ2-3
TGCGCCAGCAGCCAAGAGGATGGTGGGGCCCGTCACACAGATACGCAGTATTTT
CASSQEDGGARHTDTQYF
>-|-|TRBV5-6|TRBJ2-7
TGTGCCAGCAGCGGCGCCTGGGAAGGGCTGAGCTCCTACGAGCAGTACTTC
CASSGAWEGLSSYEQYF
>-|-|TRBV28|TRBJ1-5
TGTGCCAGCAGTTTACTCCACGTGAACAATCAGCCCCAGCATTTT
CASSLLHVNNQPQHF
>-|-|TRBV7-3|TRBJ2-2
TGTGCCAGCCGTTCAGGGAAAACCGGGGAGCTGTTTTTT
CASRSGKTGELFF
>few|-|TRBV5-1|TRBJ2-5
TGCGCCAGCAGCCCGGATGAGACCCAGTACTTC
CASSPDETQYF
>-|-|TRBV7-9|TRBJ2-3
TGTGCCAGCAGGGCGTCGGGGGCGGGTGTCACAGATACGCAGTATTTT
CASRASGAGVTDTQYF
>-|TRBD1|TRBV6-5|TRBJ1-2
TGTGCCAGCAGTTATATTCGGACAGGGGGTAACTATGGCTACACCTTC
CASSYIRTGGNYGYTF
>-|-|TRBV14|TRBJ2-1
TGTGCCAGCAGCCAACGGGTTTTTCTATACAATGAGCAGTTCTTC
CASSQRVFLYNEQFF
>-|-|TRBV11-3|TRBJ1-3
TGTGCCAGCAGCTTAGAGGAGAGCTCTGGAAACACCATATATTTT
CASSLEESSGNTIYF
>-|TRBD1|TRBV28|TRBJ1-5
TGTGCCAGCAGTTTAGAGACAGGGGAGGGTCAGCCCCAGCATTTT
CASSLETGEGQPQHF
>few|-|TRBV7-9|TRBJ1-4
TGTGCCAGCAGCTTAAATGAGGGGATCGGTGAAAAACTGTTTTTT
CASSLNEGIGEKLFF
>few|-|TRBV27|TRBJ2-3
TGTGCCAGCAGTTTCGGGACCACCCCTGAAACAGATACGCAGTATTTT
CASSFGTTPETDTQYF
>-|-|TRBV7-2|TRBJ2-7
TGTGCCAGCAGCTTGCTGCCCGAGCAGTACTTC
CASSLLPEQYF
>-|-|TRBV5-1|TRBJ2-7
TGCGCCAGCAGTCGCCAGGGTCGCTACGAGCAGTACTTC
CASSRQGRYEQYF
>-|-|TRBV6-1|TRBJ2-7
TGTGCCAGCAGTGGAGACAGGGGAGGGTCCTACGAGCAGTACTTC
CASSGDRGGSYEQYF
>-|-|TRBV9|TRBJ2-5
TGTGCCAGCAGCCCTTCTAAAGGGGACACTTATAGGGAGACCCAGTACTTC
CASSPSKGDTYRETQYF
>-|-|TRBV21-1|TRBJ1-1
TGTGCCAGCAGCAAAGACCGTTCCGGGACAGGTTTGAACACTGAAGCTTTCTTT
CASSKDRSGTGLNTEAFF
>-|TRBD2|TRBV5-6|TRBJ2-3
TGTGCCAGCAGCATCCGAGCGGGGGCGGTTACTGATACGCAGTATTTT
CASSIRAGAVTDTQYF
>-|TRBD1|TRBV19|TRBJ2-2
TGTGCCAGTCGGAACAGGGGGCAGGGGACCGGGGAGCTGTTTTTT
CASRNRGQGTGELFF
>-|-|TRBV6-1|TRBJ1-5
TGTGCCAGCAACAGAAAGGGGAGTAGCAATCAGCCCCAGCATTTT
CASNRKGSSNQPQHF
>few|TRBD1|TRBV19|TRBJ2-3
TGTGCCAGTAGTCAGGACAGGGGTGATTTGGCAGATACGCAGTATTTT
CASSQDRGDLADTQYF
>few|-|TRBV14|TRBJ2-3
TGTGCCAGCAGCCAAGAAAAGATTTGGGGATCGGGCACAGATACGCAGTATTTT
CASSQEKIWGSGTDTQYF
>-|-|TRBV7-9|TRBJ2-1
TGTGCCAGCAGCTTGGCAGGGATGCAGTTCTTC
CASSLAGMQFF
>few|-|TRBV9|TRBJ2-1
TGTGCCAGCAGCGTAGCCTGGGGTCTCAATGAGCAGTTCTTC
CASSVAWGLNEQFF
>-|-|TRBV7-2|TRBJ2-7
TGTGCCAGCAGCTCGTCCGGTCCGGGACACCCATCCTACGAGCAGTACTTC
CASSSSGPGHPSYEQYF
>-|-|TRBV9|TRBJ1-2
TGTGCCAGCAGCGTAGGTAGCGGGGGCGCTGGCTACACCTTC
CASSVGSGGAGYTF
>-|-|TRBV29-1|TRBJ2-2
TGCAGCGTTCTGTCCGGGGCGGATAGGAACACCGGGGAGCTGTTTTTT
CSVLSGADRNTGELFF
>medium-sized|-|TRBV5-1|TRBJ1-2
TGCGCCAGCAGCTTTTGGGAGAGAAATTCCGGCTACACCTTC
CASSFWERNSGYTF
>-|-|TRBV2|TRBJ1-4
TGTGCCAGCAGTCCGGGACAACGTAATGAAAAACTGTTTTTT
CASSPGQRNEKLFF
>few|TRBD2|TRBV29-1|TRBJ2-1
TGCAGCGTTGGCGGACTAGCGGCATACAATGAGCAGTTCTTC
CSVGGLAAYNEQFF
>-|-|TRBV5-6|TRBJ1-1
TGTGCCAGCAGTTTGACGGGGCCATTTACTGAAGCTTTCTTT
CASSLTGPFTEAFF
>medium-sized|-|TRBV5-1|TRBJ1-2
TGCGCCAGCAGCTTCTCCCCGCGGGGGGAAGGATATGGCTACACCTTC
CASSFSPRGEGYGYTF
>-|TRBD1|TRBV6-5|TRBJ2-2
TGTGCCAGCAAGACAGGGGGTACCGGGGAGCTGTTTTTT
CASKTGGTGELFF
>-|-|TRBV7-9|TRBJ2-7
TGTGCCAGCACAGAACAGGGCTACGAGCAGTACTTC
CASTEQGYEQYF
>-|-|TRBV5-6|TRBJ2-5
TGTGCCAGCAGCTTCACCGGGTCTGGGGAGCAGTACTTC
CASSFTGSGEQYF
>medium-sized|TRBD1|TRBV4-3|TRBJ2-2
TGCGCCAGCAGCCAAGATTACGACAGGGGGAACACCGGGGAGCTGTTTTTT
CASSQDYDRGNTGELFF
>-|-|TRBV9|TRBJ1-1
TGTGCCAGCAGCGTCCCCTCGCGGCCTGCGGAGGGGTCGAACACTGAAGCTTTCTTT
CASSVPSRPAEGSNTEAFF
>-|TRBD2|TRBV27|TRBJ2-7
TGTGCCAGCAGTCGCTCTAGCGGAGAATACTCCTACGAGCAGTACTTC
CASSRSSGEYSYEQYF
>-|-|TRBV4-1|TRBJ2-5
TGCGCCAGCAGCCAAGATCCTCCCAGCGGCCAAGAGACCCAGTACTTC
CASSQDPPSGQETQYF